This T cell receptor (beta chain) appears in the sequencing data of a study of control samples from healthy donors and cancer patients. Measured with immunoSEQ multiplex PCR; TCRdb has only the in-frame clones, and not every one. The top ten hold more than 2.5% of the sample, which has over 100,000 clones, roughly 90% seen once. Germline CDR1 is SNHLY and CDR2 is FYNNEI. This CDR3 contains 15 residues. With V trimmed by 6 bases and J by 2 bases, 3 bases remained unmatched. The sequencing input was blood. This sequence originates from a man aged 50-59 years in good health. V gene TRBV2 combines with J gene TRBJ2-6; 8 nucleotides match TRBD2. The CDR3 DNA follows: TGTGCCAGCAGCCGGGAGGGTACTGGGGCCAACGTCCTGACTTTC. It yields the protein CASSREGTGANVLTF.